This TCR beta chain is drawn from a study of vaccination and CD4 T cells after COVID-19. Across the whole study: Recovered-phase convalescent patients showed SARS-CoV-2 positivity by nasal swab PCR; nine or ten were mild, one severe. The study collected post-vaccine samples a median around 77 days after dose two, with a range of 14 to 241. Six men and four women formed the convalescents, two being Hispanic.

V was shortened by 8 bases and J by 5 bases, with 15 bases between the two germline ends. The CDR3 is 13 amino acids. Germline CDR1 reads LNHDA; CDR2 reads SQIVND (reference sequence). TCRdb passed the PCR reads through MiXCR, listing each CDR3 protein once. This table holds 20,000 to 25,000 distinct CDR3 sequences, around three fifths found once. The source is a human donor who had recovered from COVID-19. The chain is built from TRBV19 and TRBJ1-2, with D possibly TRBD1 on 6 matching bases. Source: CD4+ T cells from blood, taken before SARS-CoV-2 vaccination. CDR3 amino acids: CASETQGVYGYTF. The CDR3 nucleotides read TGTGCCAGTGAGACACAGGGAGTATATGGCTACACCTTC.